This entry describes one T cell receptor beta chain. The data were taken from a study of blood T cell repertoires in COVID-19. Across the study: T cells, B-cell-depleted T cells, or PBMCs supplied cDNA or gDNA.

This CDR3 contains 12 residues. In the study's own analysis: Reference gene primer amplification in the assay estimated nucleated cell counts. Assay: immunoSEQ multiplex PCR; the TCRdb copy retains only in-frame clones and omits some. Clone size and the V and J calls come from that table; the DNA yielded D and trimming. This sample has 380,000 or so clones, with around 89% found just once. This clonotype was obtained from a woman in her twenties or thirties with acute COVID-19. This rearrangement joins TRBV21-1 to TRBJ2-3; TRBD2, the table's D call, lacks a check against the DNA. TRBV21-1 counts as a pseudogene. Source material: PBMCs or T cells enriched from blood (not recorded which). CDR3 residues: CASSTSTDTQYF. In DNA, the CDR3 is TGTGCCAGCAGCACTAGCACAGATACGCAGTATTTT.